This entry is about one TCR beta chain. The germline gene is not matched at one end of the junction; a read error may be the cause. The sample originates from a study of cytotoxic CD8 clonotypes in ibrutinib-treated CLL. The CDR3 sequence is 15 residues long. Germline V gene sequence: CDR1 SGHTA, CDR2 FQGTGA. The repertoire was sequenced with immunoSEQ multiplex PCR; TCRdb's copy has only in-frame clones and lacks some. The data show about 200,000 clones, 70% seen once. The material was PBMCs, obtained after 12 months of ibrutinib treatment. V usage is TRBV7-3 and J usage is TRBJ1-1, with 7 bases lining up with TRBD1. The TCR comes from a human donor with chronic lymphocytic leukemia. The CDR3 loop reads CASSTLATGNSEAFF. The CDR3 DNA reads TGTGCCAGCAGCACCCTAGCGACAGGGAACTCTGAAGCTTTCTTT.